These 12 T cell receptor beta chains share one sample of origin, sequenced in a study of shared clonotypes between healthy human individuals. Clones were read by immunoSEQ multiplex PCR, and TCRdb kept only the in-frame ones, dropping some. The data show more than 500,000 clones, about 95% seen once. CD45RO-negative cells were positively selected for CCR7, leaving out terminally differentiated effector memory CD45RA+ cells. The specimen sequenced was naive CD8+ T cells sorted from blood. These receptors were taken from a woman aged 30 to 39 in good health.

The chain carries TRBV5-1 and TRBJ2-7; 13 bases line up with TRBD2. The V gene's germline CDR1 is SGHRS and CDR2 YFSETQ. Unmatched junction bases numbered 10, after V lost 4 bases and J lost 3 bases. The CDR3 loop spans 17 amino acids. CDR3 amino acids: CASSVTGTSGMGYEQYF. The DNA for the CDR3 is TGCGCCAGCAGCGTAACCGGGACTAGCGGGATGGGCTACGAGCAGTACTTC.

The rearrangement joins TRBV28 to TRBJ1-6; TRBD1 might be the D (6 bases). The CDR3 covers 16 residues. V lost 3 bases to trimming and J lost 3 bases, with 12 bases between them. CDR1 is MDHEN, CDR2 SYDVKM, per germline. CDR3 loop: CASSLGLGGYNSPLHF. CDR3 in DNA: TGTGCCAGCAGTTTGGGGCTAGGGGGCTATAATTCACCCCTCCACTTT.

The chain is built from TRBV5-6 and TRBJ2-7; TRBD2 agrees at 8 bases. V shed 2 bases, J shed 3 bases, and the junction held 7 bases outside the gene matches. Germline lookup yields CDR1 SGHDT and CDR2 YYEEEE. The CDR3 has 15 residues. The CDR3: CASSFGNSGIYEQYF. The CDR3 DNA follows: TGTGCCAGCAGCTTTGGGAATAGCGGGATCTACGAGCAGTACTTC.

As regards this clone: The identical CDR3 is also encoded by other nucleotide sequences in the sample. J is TRBJ2-7 and V is TRBV7-9; D ambiguous. The CDR3 extends over 13 amino acids. Germline V CDR1 and CDR2: SEHNR, FQNEAQ (reference sequence). V lost 5 bases, J lost 1 base, and 9 bases lay in between. CDR3 nucleotide sequence: TGTGCCAGCAGCCTAGACATATCCTACGAGCAGTACTTC. This gives the protein CASSLDISYEQYF.

This sequence joins TRBV28 and TRBJ2-7; no clear D. Trimming took 2 bases from V and 7 from J, leaving 6 bases between them. The CDR3 totals 11 residues. Germline CDR1 reads MDHEN; CDR2 reads SYDVKM. The CDR3 spells CASSLIREQYF. In DNA, the CDR3 is TGTGCCAGCAGTTTAATTAGAGAGCAGTACTTC.

The chain is built from TRBV19 and TRBJ2-1; 8 nucleotides agree with TRBD1. This CDR3 is built from 15 residues. V lost 5 bases and J lost 2; bases outside the gene matches: 5. CDR1 and CDR2 from the germline V gene are LNHDA and SQIVND (reference sequence). CDR3 region: CASSPSQGAYNEQFF. The CDR3 bases are TGTGCCAGTAGTCCCTCACAGGGGGCCTACAATGAGCAGTTCTTC.

Only one count was recorded for this clone. This chain uses TRBV2 with TRBJ2-7; 7 nucleotides match TRBD2. The CDR3 extends over 15 amino acids. V lost 6 bases, J lost 3 bases, and 11 bases stayed unmatched. Germline V gene sequence: CDR1 SNHLY, CDR2 FYNNEI. CDR3 sequence (DNA): TGTGCCAGCAGCCCAGCTAGCGGAGCGGGCTACGAGCAGTACTTC. This codes for CASSPASGAGYEQYF.

The chain couples TRBV4-1 to TRBJ1-1, with a weak D call TRBD1 (6 bases). The CDR3 has 18 residues. Trimming removed 1 base at V and 4 bases at J, with 22 bases between. Germline V gene sequence: CDR1 MGHRA, CDR2 YSYEKL. The DNA for the CDR3 is TGCGCCAGCAGCCAAGGAGGGGGACTAGCGGGAGGAAGCACTGAAGCTTTCTTT. This translates into CASSQGGGLAGGSTEAFF.

V is TRBV29-1 and J is TRBJ2-6; D ambiguous. CDR1 and CDR2 (germline): SQVTM, ANQGSEA. The V end lost 0 bases, the J end lost 0 bases, and 6 bases lay between the germline ends. The CDR3 length is 15 residues. The CDR3 DNA reads TGCAGCGTTGAAGACCAAAGCTCTGGGGCCAACGTCCTGACTTTC. It yields the protein CSVEDQSSGANVLTF.

The table lists this clone with a count of one. The sample has other DNA sequences that encode this CDR3 too. The genes are TRBV27 and TRBJ1-2; tentatively, D is TRBD1 (6 bases). V lost 3 bases and J lost 4, with 9 bases in between. CDR1 is MNHEY and CDR2 is SMNVEV in the germline V gene (reference sequence). The CDR3 spans 13 residues. CDR3 coding DNA: TGTGCCAGCAGTTTGACAGGCCTCTATGGCTACACCTTC. It specifies CASSLTGLYGYTF.

There are a few counts of this clone. The chain joins TRBV15 to TRBJ1-5; TRBD1 is a possible D gene (5 bases). V was trimmed by 3 bases and J by 3 bases, leaving 12 bases between them. Germline lookup yields CDR1 LNHNV and CDR2 YYDKDF (reference sequence). The length of the CDR3 is 15 residues. The CDR3 here is CATSREGQHNQPQHF. CDR3 nucleotide sequence: TGTGCCACCAGCAGGGAGGGGCAGCACAATCAGCCCCAGCATTTT.

Of note for this clone: Different DNA sequences within this sample yield the same CDR3. V and J are TRBV27 and TRBJ2-7; 9 positions agree with TRBD2. CDR1 MNHEY and CDR2 SMNVEV come from the germline V gene (reference sequence). V was pared by 3 bases and J by 7 bases, with 4 bases of the junction left unmatched. This CDR3 comprises 13 residues. CDR3 amino acids: CASSLAGGYEQYF. The CDR3, as DNA: TGTGCCAGCAGTTTGGCGGGAGGGTATGAGCAGTACTTC.